What follows are 9 T cell receptor beta chains derived from one specimen sequenced in a study of cytomegalovirus exposure and HLA in healthy donors. The PCR made use of 60 Vbeta and 13 Jbeta primers. The protocol was immunoSEQ multiplex PCR, while the TCRdb copy is restricted to in-frame clones and leaves out a portion. Of some 90,000 clones in the sample, roughly three quarters were seen once. The sample comprised PBMCs. The receptors here all came from a man aged 25 to 45 in good health and CMV-seronegative.

The V and J genes are TRBV5-1 and TRBJ2-4, with TRBD2 matching over 13 bases. Trimming cost V 4 bases and J 3 bases; bases outside gene matches: 16. Germline V gene lookup returns CDR1 SGHRS and CDR2 YFSETQ. The CDR3 is made up of 20 amino acids. The CDR3 spells CASSPLTTSGGAVGKNIQYF. The DNA of the CDR3 is TGCGCCAGCAGCCCTCTGACTACTAGCGGGGGGGCCGTCGGCAAAAACATTCAGTACTTC.

This sequence joins TRBV6-5 and TRBJ1-5; no definite D call. The CDR3 has 13 residues. In germline, CDR1 is MNHEY, CDR2 SVGAGI. V dropped 4 bases and J dropped 5 bases, with 9 bases sitting between them. CDR3 sequence (DNA): TGTGCCAGCAGTTGGCAGGCCGATCAGCCCCAGCATTTT. The encoded protein is CASSWQADQPQHF.

In DNA, the CDR3 is TGTGCCAGCAGCCCCAGGGTATATGAGAACACTGAAGCTTTCTTT. Encoded protein: CASSPRVYENTEAFF. The rearrangement links TRBV6-6 to TRBJ1-1; D may be TRBD1 (5 bases). The CDR3 extends over 15 amino acids. Germline lookup yields CDR1 MNHNY and CDR2 SVGAGI (reference sequence). V was clipped by 6 bases and J by 1 base, with 15 bases between them.

This clone was recorded only once. The chain uses TRBV14 and TRBJ1-1, with 9 bases aligning to TRBD1. Trimming took 3 bases from V and 1 from J; bases not matched to a gene: 0. The CDR3 totals 14 residues. CDR1 SGHDN and CDR2 FVKESK come from the germline V gene. CDR3: CASSQGQGNTEAFF. In DNA, the CDR3 is TGTGCCAGCAGCCAGGGACAGGGGAACACTGAAGCTTTCTTT.

This chain joins TRBV5-1 and TRBJ1-5; TRBD1 aligns across 10 bases. This CDR3 comprises 16 residues. The V segment lost 3 bases and the J segment 3 bases; nucleotides outside the gene matches: 6. Per germline, CDR1 SGHRS and CDR2 YFSETQ. The CDR3 DNA reads as TGCGCCAGCAGCTGGGGGACAGGGGAGGCCAATCAGCCCCAGCATTTT. The encoded protein is CASSWGTGEANQPQHF.

This clone turned up a few times. This chain joins TRBV7-9 and TRBJ1-2; the D gene is possibly TRBD1 (5 bases). Trimming shortened V by 1 base and J by 2 bases, and 17 bases separated the two germline ends. This CDR3 is built from 17 residues. Germline CDR1 SEHNR, CDR2 FQNEAQ (reference sequence). CDR3 region: CASSLGQYAGLNYGYTF. CDR3 bases: TGTGCCAGCAGCTTAGGACAGTATGCAGGGCTGAACTATGGCTACACCTTC.

The CDR3 region has the DNA TGCGCCAGCAGCTTAGACAGGGGAGTGGATGAAAAACTGTTTTTT. Translation gives CASSLDRGVDEKLFF. J is TRBJ1-4 and V is TRBV5-1, with 8 positions matching TRBD1. The junction had 6 bases not matched to a gene; V was cut back by 2 bases and J by 6 bases. The CDR3 loop spans 15 amino acids. The V gene's germline CDR1 is SGHRS and CDR2 YFSETQ.

In its sample, this clone was seen a few times. This rearrangement joins TRBV25-1 to TRBJ2-7, with D perhaps TRBD2 (5 bases). The length of the CDR3 is 13 residues. Per the germline V gene, CDR1 is MGHDK and CDR2 is SYGVNS. Trimming cost V 5 bases and J 2 bases, with 10 bases left between them. The DNA of the CDR3 is TGTGCCAGCAGTTTACCGGGAACCTACGAGCAGTACTTC. This codes for CASSLPGTYEQYF.

V gene TRBV9 combines with J gene TRBJ1-6, with a possible D match to TRBD1 (5 bases). Germline V gene data show CDR1 as SGDLS and CDR2 as YYNGEE. This CDR3 spans 15 amino acids. Deletions cut 2 bases from V and 8 bases from J, with 14 bases between. CDR3 sequence: CASSVSRGSDSPLHF. CDR3 DNA sequence: TGTGCCAGCAGCGTCTCACGGGGGTCCGATTCACCCCTCCACTTT.